One sample yielded the 27 T cell receptor beta chains listed below, sequenced in a study of blood T cell repertoires in COVID-19. Profiling relied on immunoSEQ multiplex PCR, and the TCRdb table lists in-frame clones only, not all of them. The sample contains more than 250,000 clones, about 83% of which appear only once. Input material: peripheral blood. The receptor source for this set is a woman aged 45-65 years with acute or convalescent COVID-19.

This sequence joins TRBV5-6 and TRBJ2-4; D not resolved. Germline CDR1 is SGHDT and CDR2 is YYEEEE. Trimming left V 3 bases short and J 0 bases short, with 10 bases between. The CDR3 extends over 15 amino acids. The CDR3 protein is CASSSSPSAKNIQYF. Written as DNA, the CDR3 is TGTGCCAGCAGCTCCTCCCCTTCAGCCAAAAACATTCAGTACTTC. The whole variable domain, remainder taken from reference TRBV5-6 and TRBJ2-4, is DAGVTQSPTHLIKTRGQQVTLRCSPKSGHDTVSWYQQALGQGPQFIFQYYEEEERQRGNFPDRFSGHQFPNYSSELNVNALLLGDSALYLCASSSSPSAKNIQYFGAGTRLSVL.

The sample holds one count of this clone. This chain joins TRBV2 and TRBJ1-5, with 8 bases lining up with TRBD1. Per germline, CDR1 SNHLY and CDR2 FYNNEI. The J segment lost 4 bases and the V segment lost 5 bases, leaving 4 bases of the junction unmatched. The CDR3 covers 14 residues. The DNA for the CDR3 is TGTGCCAGCAGTTTATGGACAGGGAATCAGCCCCAGCATTTT. It codes for CASSLWTGNQPQHF.

The chain uses TRBV10-3 and TRBJ1-5, with a possible D match to TRBD1 (5 bases). Trimming removed 10 bases at V and 2 bases at J, with 15 bases between. Germline-derived CDR1 and CDR2 are ENHRY and SYGVKD. There are 14 residues in the CDR3. The CDR3 protein is CATGGGRGNQPQHF. CDR3 bases: TGTGCCACCGGGGGGGGGAGAGGCAATCAGCCCCAGCATTTT.

The V call is TRBV6-2 or TRBV6-3, the J call TRBJ1-2, with D perhaps TRBD1 (6 bases). Deletions cut 2 bases from V and 3 bases from J, with 13 bases between. The CDR3 length is 15 residues. Germline assignment: CDR1 MNHEY and CDR2 SVGEGT. The CDR3 here is CASSYGDRLDYGYTF. CDR3 coding DNA: TGTGCCAGCAGTTACGGAGACAGGCTCGACTATGGCTACACCTTC.

The gene calls are TRBV15 and TRBJ2-3; maybe TRBD1 (6 bases). CDR3 size: 19 residues. The V gene lost 3 bases and the J gene lost 4 bases, with 26 bases spanning the gap. Germline CDR1 and CDR2: LNHNV and YYDKDF (reference sequence). As DNA, the CDR3 is TGTGCCACCAGCAGTTACCGACCCGAGGACAGCCTAGGCGCAGATACGCAGTATTTT. It specifies CATSSYRPEDSLGADTQYF.

CDR3 loop: CATLAVRTDTQYF. DNA for the CDR3: TGTGCCACCCTAGCGGTCCGCACAGATACGCAGTATTTT. This chain joins TRBV11-2 and TRBJ2-3, with TRBD2 matching over 7 bases. The germline V gene has CDR1 SGHAT and CDR2 FQNNGV. There are 13 residues in the CDR3. J lost 1 base, V lost 10 bases, and 5 bases had no gene match.

The chain has TRBV7-2 and TRBJ2-4; 14 bases fit TRBD2. Germline CDR1 and CDR2: SGHTA and FQGNSA. The ends lost 0 bases at V and 2 bases at J; junction bases unmatched: 9. This CDR3 spans 20 amino acids. The CDR3 region is CASSLAPTSGRALSKNIQYF. The CDR3 region has the DNA TGTGCCAGCAGCTTAGCCCCGACTAGCGGGAGGGCCCTGTCCAAAAACATTCAGTACTTC. Variable domain in full (rest from reference TRBV7-2 and TRBJ2-4): GAGVSQSPSNKVTEKGKDVELRCDPISGHTALYWYRQSLGQGLEFLIYFQGNSAPDKSGLPSDRFSAERTGGSVSTLTIQRTQQEDSAVYLCASSLAPTSGRALSKNIQYFGAGTRLSVL.

This sequence joins TRBV29-1 and TRBJ1-2, with 7 bases identical to TRBD1. Germline V lookup: CDR1 SQVTM, CDR2 ANQGSEA. V gave up 3 bases and J gave up 2 bases; unmatched junction bases: 0. This CDR3 is 12 amino acids long. CDR3 residues: CSVETGNYGYTF. The CDR3 bases are TGCAGCGTTGAGACAGGGAACTATGGCTACACCTTC.

This clone was found once. The chain employs TRBV2 and TRBJ2-6; 8 bases are shared with TRBD1. Germline V gene lookup returns CDR1 SNHLY and CDR2 FYNNEI. This CDR3 comprises 18 residues. V shed 2 bases, J shed 4 bases, and the junction held 10 bases outside the gene matches. CDR3 region: CASSERNRGRSGANVLTF. CDR3 coding DNA: TGTGCCAGCAGTGAAAGAAACAGGGGGAGGTCAGGGGCCAACGTCCTGACTTTC.

V gene TRBV24-1 combines with J gene TRBJ2-3, with 13 bases that match TRBD2. The CDR3 contains 16 residues. The ends lost 4 bases at V and 3 bases at J; junction bases unmatched: 3. The V gene's germline CDR1 is KGHDR and CDR2 SFDVKD. CDR3 in DNA: TGTGCCACCAGTGACTTGGGACTAGCGGGGACAGATACGCAGTATTTT. Its protein is CATSDLGLAGTDTQYF.

This sequence joins TRBV19 and TRBJ2-6, with D perhaps matching TRBD2 (6 bases). Trimming left V 6 bases short and J 0 bases short, with 12 bases between. The germline V gene encodes CDR1 LNHDA and CDR2 SQIVND (reference sequence). This CDR3 has 16 amino acids. Here the CDR3 reads CASRRDAGSGANVLTF. The DNA of the CDR3 is TGTGCCAGTAGGCGGGACGCAGGCTCTGGGGCCAACGTCCTGACTTTC.

This chain links TRBV28 with TRBJ2-1; 15 bases fit TRBD2. With V trimmed by 6 bases and J by 2 bases, 5 bases remained unmatched. The CDR3 totals 17 residues. Per germline, CDR1 MDHEN and CDR2 SYDVKM. CDR3 protein: CASSGLAGGRPYNEQFF. The CDR3 DNA follows: TGTGCCAGCAGCGGACTAGCGGGGGGGCGGCCCTACAATGAGCAGTTCTTC.

The V and J genes are TRBV5-1 and TRBJ2-3; no clear D gene. Germline V CDR1 and CDR2: SGHRS, YFSETQ. The CDR3 has 14 residues. Trimming removed 0 bases at V and 0 bases at J, with 5 bases between. CDR3 nucleotide sequence: TGCGCCAGCAGCTTGGAACAGAGCACAGATACGCAGTATTTT. Its protein is CASSLEQSTDTQYF.

The chain couples TRBV4-3 to TRBJ2-7; 8 bases are shared with TRBD2. Per the germline V gene, CDR1 is LGHNA and CDR2 is YSLEER. The J segment lost 9 bases and the V segment lost 0 bases, leaving 7 bases of the junction unmatched. The CDR3 totals 14 residues. CDR3 nucleotide sequence: TGCGCCAGCAGCCAAGATCGGGGGCGGGAGGCGCAGTACTTC. Its translation: CASSQDRGREAQYF.

The gene calls are TRBV24-1 and TRBJ2-2; TRBD2 aligns across 9 bases. The germline V gene has CDR1 KGHDR and CDR2 SFDVKD. This CDR3 comprises 15 residues. The V and J ends lost 4 bases and 7 bases, in that order; junction bases with no gene match: 6. CDR3 region: CATSDAGGQIGELFF. For the CDR3, the DNA is TGTGCCACCAGTGACGCGGGGGGGCAGATCGGGGAGCTGTTTTTT.

The rearrangement uses TRBV18 and TRBJ1-3; TRBD1 aligns across 9 bases. Germline V lookup: CDR1 KGHSH, CDR2 LQKENI. This CDR3 comprises 15 residues. The V gene end was trimmed by 3 bases and the J gene end by 1 base; junction bases not matched to a gene: 1. CDR3 in DNA: TGTGCCAGCTCACCCGGGACAGGGTCTGGAAACACCATATATTTT. Amino acid sequence: CASSPGTGSGNTIYF.

This clone was observed a single time. The V and J genes are TRBV24-1 and TRBJ1-2, with 8 bases fitting TRBD1. Germline V lookup: CDR1 KGHDR, CDR2 SFDVKD. The junction had 5 bases not matched to a gene; V was cut back by 3 bases and J by 9 bases. This CDR3 is 13 amino acids long. The CDR3 DNA is TGTGCCACCAGTGATCCCGGGGACAGGAGCTACACCTTC. Translated, it gives CATSDPGDRSYTF.

The chain is built from TRBV27 and TRBJ2-6, with D tentatively TRBD2 (5 bases). This CDR3 contains 13 residues. Deletions cut 10 bases from V and 0 bases from J, with 7 bases between. Germline V lookup: CDR1 MNHEY, CDR2 SMNVEV (reference sequence). The CDR3 nucleotides read TGTGCCACGAGGGTCTCTGGGGCCAACGTCCTGACTTTC. Translated: CATRVSGANVLTF.

This chain connects TRBV5-4 to TRBJ2-3, with D maybe TRBD1 (6 bases). CDR3 size: 16 residues. Per the germline V gene, CDR1 is SGHNT and CDR2 is YYREEE (reference sequence). V gave up 0 bases and J gave up 2 bases, with 13 bases separating them. CDR3: CASSLEGEFPTDTQYF. As DNA, the CDR3 is TGTGCCAGCAGCTTGGAGGGGGAGTTCCCCACAGATACGCAGTATTTT. Together with reference TRBV5-4 and TRBJ2-3, the CDR3 gives the full variable domain: ETGVTQSPTHLIKTRGQQVTLRCSSQSGHNTVSWYQQALGQGPQFIFQYYREEENGRGNFPPRFSGLQFPNYSSELNVNALELDDSALYLCASSLEGEFPTDTQYFGPGTRLTVL.

This clone occurred once. The chain combines TRBV6-6 with TRBJ1-6; 7 nucleotides agree with TRBD1. The J segment lost 6 bases and the V segment lost 5 bases, leaving 7 bases of the junction unmatched. The V gene's germline CDR1 is MNHNY and CDR2 SVGAGI (reference sequence). This CDR3 contains 15 residues. The CDR3 loop reads CASSANRGGNSPLHF. CDR3 DNA: TGTGCCAGCAGTGCAAACAGGGGAGGTAATTCACCCCTCCACTTT.

This chain links TRBV7-9 with TRBJ1-4; possible D gene TRBD1, 5 bases. The CDR3 has 15 residues. V dropped 4 bases and J dropped 4 bases, with 13 bases sitting between them. The germline V gene has CDR1 SEHNR and CDR2 FQNEAQ (reference sequence). The CDR3 DNA reads TGTGCCAGCAGCTGGCAGGGAGGGGATAATGAAAAACTGTTTTTT. It translates to CASSWQGGDNEKLFF.

The J gene is TRBJ2-3, the V gene TRBV18, with TRBD2 matching over 12 bases. The ends lost 4 bases at V and 3 bases at J; junction bases unmatched: 5. Germline values: CDR1 KGHSH, CDR2 LQKENI. The CDR3 runs 16 residues. In DNA, the CDR3 is TGTGCCAGCTCACTAGGACTAGCGGGAAGGACAGATACGCAGTATTTT. This translates into CASSLGLAGRTDTQYF. Based on the CDR3 plus reference TRBV18 and TRBJ2-3, the full variable domain is NAGVMQNPRHLVRRRGQEARLRCSPMKGHSHVYWYRQLPEEGLKFMVYLQKENIIDESGMPKERFSAEFPKEGPSILRIQQVVRGDSAAYFCASSLGLAGRTDTQYFGPGTRLTVL.

V and J are TRBV6-6 and TRBJ2-5; 7 bases match TRBD1. The CDR3 has 15 amino acids. Looked up from germline, CDR1 is MNHNY and CDR2 is SVGAGI (reference sequence). The V and J ends lost 5 bases and 5 bases, in that order; junction bases with no gene match: 11. Written as DNA, the CDR3 is TGTGCCAGCAGTCGTGGACAGGTCCCTGGGGAGACCCAGTACTTC. Translated, it gives CASSRGQVPGETQYF.

This chain links TRBV6-5 with TRBJ2-3; TRBD1 matches 9 bases. Germline CDR1 reads MNHEY; CDR2 reads SVGAGI. V shed 4 bases, J shed 4 bases, and the junction held 6 bases outside the gene matches. The CDR3 is 15 amino acids. In DNA, the CDR3 is TGTGCCAGCAGTTTAGAGGACAGGGGCTCAGATACGCAGTATTTT. Its protein product is CASSLEDRGSDTQYF.

The chain recombines TRBV7-8 with TRBJ2-7; 9 nucleotides match TRBD2. V lost 2 bases and J lost 4; bases outside the gene matches: 9. Germline lookup yields CDR1 SGHVS and CDR2 FQNEAQ. This CDR3 spans 16 amino acids. The chain's CDR3 is CASSLYRGLAGYEQYF. The CDR3 nucleotides read TGTGCCAGCAGCTTATACCGCGGGCTAGCGGGATACGAGCAGTACTTC.

This sequence joins TRBV29-1 and TRBJ1-2, with 10 bases that match TRBD1. This CDR3 is 13 amino acids long. Germline assignment: CDR1 SQVTM and CDR2 ANQGSEA. V was clipped by 8 bases and J by 10 bases; unmatched bases: 13. Written as DNA, the CDR3 is TGCAGCACCGGACAGGGGGTCACGGCTGCCTACACCTTC. It translates to CSTGQGVTAAYTF.

The chain uses TRBV30 and TRBJ2-3; D possibly corresponds to TRBD2 (6 bases). The germline CDR1 and CDR2 sequences are GTSNPN and SVGIG (reference sequence). Deletions cut 2 bases from V and 5 bases from J, with 14 bases between. This CDR3 spans 14 amino acids. CDR3 DNA: TGTGCCTGGAGTCGGCGGGGAGAGGGAGATACGCAGTATTTT. Translated: CAWSRRGEGDTQYF.